The clone carrying this TCR beta chain was found once. These data belong to a study of blood T cell repertoires in COVID-19. CDR1 is SGHNT and CDR2 is YENEEA in the germline V gene. This CDR3 contains 15 residues. V was shortened by 5 bases and J by 1 base, with 13 bases between the two germline ends. Cohorts were assigned according to the clinical history that participants reported. Sequencing was performed with immunoSEQ multiplex PCR; in TCRdb, only in-frame clones are kept and a portion is missing. There are roughly 250,000 clones in the sample; around 85% occur only once, and roughly 3.5% lies in the top ten.

The sequenced material came from PBMCs or T cells enriched from blood (not recorded which). The V gene is TRBV11-3, the J gene TRBJ2-3, with D possibly being TRBD2 (5 bases). This sequence originates from a woman aged 35 to 49 with acute COVID-19. The CDR3 region has the DNA TGTGCCAGCAGCGTCAAGCGGACCCGCACAGATACGCAGTATTTT. This codes for CASSVKRTRTDTQYF.